This TCR beta chain was found in a study of monozygotic twins with inflammatory bowel disease. The CDR3 extends over 14 amino acids. CDR1 and CDR2 (germline): SGHVS, FNYEAQ. Each CDR3 protein gets one entry in TCRdb, which reprocessed the 5' RACE reads and gives no DNA. The table for this sample gives 110,000 or so distinct CDR3 sequences. Sequencing was performed on blood. The sequence was collected from a human donor with ulcerative colitis or Crohn's disease, or a healthy co-twin of an affected twin (not recorded which). The chain recombines TRBV7-6 with TRBJ2-1; with no DNA, the TCRdb D assignment of TRBD1 cannot be verified. The chain's CDR3 is CASSWTGEENEQFF.